Listed below are T cell receptor beta chains from one sample, sequenced in a study of relationships among human T cell subsets. TCRdb independently ran MiXCR on the multiplex PCR reads; one entry per CDR3 protein. The sample holds roughly 13,000 distinct CDR3 sequences, roughly 62% seen once. Sequenced sample: CD4+ Th1 cells sorted from blood. These receptors were collected from a man aged 40-49 years in good health. Both conserved end residues are part of each CDR3. Fields, in order: clone size, CDR3 length, V gene, J gene, D gene, CDR3 DNA, CDR3 protein. D genes are given only for firm matches. Clone size is shown for a subset of rows, as once, few, many or a class of expanded clone.

clone size: NA; CDR3 length: 11; V gene: TRBV10-2; J gene: TRBJ2-7; D gene: NA; CDR3 DNA: TGCGCCAGCAGTGAGCGAGGGGAGCAGTACTTC; CDR3 protein: CASSERGEQYF
clone size: few; CDR3 length: 17; V gene: TRBV11-2; J gene: TRBJ2-5; D gene: NA; CDR3 DNA: TGTGCCAGCAGCTTAGAGGCAGGGGCCGCTAACGGGGAGACCCAGTACTTC; CDR3 protein: CASSLEAGAANGETQYF
clone size: NA; CDR3 length: 14; V gene: TRBV27; J gene: TRBJ2-3; D gene: NA; CDR3 DNA: TGTGCCAGCAGTTTAGGGAGAGGGGTAGATACGCAGTATTTT; CDR3 protein: CASSLGRGVDTQYF
clone size: once; CDR3 length: 16; V gene: TRBV11-2; J gene: TRBJ1-1; D gene: NA; CDR3 DNA: TGTGCCAGCAGCCCCGAGCGGGGCAGGGTGATCACTGAAGCTTTCTTT; CDR3 protein: CASSPERGRVITEAFF
clone size: NA; CDR3 length: 18; V gene: TRBV11-2; J gene: TRBJ2-6; D gene: NA; CDR3 DNA: TGTGCCAGCAGCCCCGAGGAAGGATTGCCCTCTGGGGCCAACGTCCTGACTTTC; CDR3 protein: CASSPEEGLPSGANVLTF
clone size: few; CDR3 length: 19; V gene: TRBV10-3; J gene: TRBJ2-6; D gene: TRBD1; CDR3 DNA: TGTGCCATCAGTGATTTGACAGGGGTGCCTCTCTCTGGGGCCAACGTCCTGACTTTC; CDR3 protein: CAISDLTGVPLSGANVLTF
clone size: NA; CDR3 length: 11; V gene: TRBV12-3/TRBV12-4; J gene: TRBJ2-1; D gene: NA; CDR3 DNA: TGTGCCAGCAGCCCCCTAAATGAGCAGTTCTTC; CDR3 protein: CASSPLNEQFF
clone size: few; CDR3 length: 13; V gene: TRBV20-1; J gene: TRBJ2-1; D gene: TRBD1; CDR3 DNA: TGCAGTGCTAGCCCGACAGGGTACAATGAGCAGTTCTTC; CDR3 protein: CSASPTGYNEQFF
clone size: NA; CDR3 length: 13; V gene: TRBV28; J gene: TRBJ2-7; D gene: TRBD2; CDR3 DNA: TGTGCCAGCAGCCCAAGCGGGGTATACGAGCAGTACTTC; CDR3 protein: CASSPSGVYEQYF
clone size: NA; CDR3 length: 17; V gene: TRBV4-1; J gene: TRBJ2-3; D gene: TRBD2; CDR3 DNA: TGCGCCAGCAGCCAAGAAGCTCCGGCGGGGGGCACAGATACGCAGTATTTT; CDR3 protein: CASSQEAPAGGTDTQYF
clone size: NA; CDR3 length: 18; V gene: TRBV7-3; J gene: TRBJ2-5; D gene: NA; CDR3 DNA: TGTGCCAGCAGCTTCCTTAACAGGGTCAGAGGGACCCCATGGACCCAGTACTTC; CDR3 protein: CASSFLNRVRGTPWTQYF
clone size: medium-sized; CDR3 length: 13; V gene: TRBV11-2; J gene: TRBJ2-5; D gene: NA; CDR3 DNA: TGTGCCAGCAGCTTAGATTCCGTCGAGACCCAGTACTTC; CDR3 protein: CASSLDSVETQYF
clone size: few; CDR3 length: 12; V gene: TRBV20-1; J gene: TRBJ1-1; D gene: NA; CDR3 DNA: TGCAGCGCTAGTGGAAGGGGAACTGAAGCTTTCTTT; CDR3 protein: CSASGRGTEAFF
clone size: NA; CDR3 length: 14; V gene: TRBV6-5; J gene: TRBJ2-5; D gene: NA; CDR3 DNA: TGTGCCAGCAGTTACTCCGGCAGCCAAGAGACCCAGTACTTC; CDR3 protein: CASSYSGSQETQYF
clone size: once; CDR3 length: 13; V gene: TRBV11-2; J gene: TRBJ1-6; D gene: NA; CDR3 DNA: TGTGCCAGCAGCTTGTCGGTGGGTTCACCCCTCCACTTT; CDR3 protein: CASSLSVGSPLHF
clone size: NA; CDR3 length: 15; V gene: TRBV27; J gene: TRBJ1-6; D gene: TRBD1; CDR3 DNA: TGTGCCAGCAGGCGACAGGGATCCTATAATTCACCCCTCCACTTT; CDR3 protein: CASRRQGSYNSPLHF
clone size: few; CDR3 length: 18; V gene: TRBV4-2; J gene: TRBJ2-2; D gene: TRBD2; CDR3 DNA: TGTGCCAGCAGCCAAGGGGTGGCTAGCGGGGGTCACACCGGGGAGCTGTTTTTT; CDR3 protein: CASSQGVASGGHTGELFF
clone size: NA; CDR3 length: 17; V gene: TRBV4-2; J gene: TRBJ1-4; D gene: TRBD1; CDR3 DNA: TGTGCCAGCAGCCAAGATCCCCAAGGGGGCGGGGATGAAAAACTGTTTTTT; CDR3 protein: CASSQDPQGGGDEKLFF
clone size: NA; CDR3 length: 14; V gene: TRBV11-2; J gene: TRBJ2-2; D gene: NA; CDR3 DNA: TGTGCCAGCAGCTTACTCCTCGGTACCGGGGAGCTGTTTTTT; CDR3 protein: CASSLLLGTGELFF
clone size: few; CDR3 length: 11; V gene: TRBV28; J gene: TRBJ1-1; D gene: NA; CDR3 DNA: TGTGCCAGCAGGAGCGACACTGAAGCTTTCTTT; CDR3 protein: CASRSDTEAFF
clone size: NA; CDR3 length: 15; V gene: TRBV11-3; J gene: TRBJ1-1; D gene: TRBD1; CDR3 DNA: TGTGCCAGCAGCTTGGGCCCGGGACAGGGATTTGAAGCTTTCTTT; CDR3 protein: CASSLGPGQGFEAFF
clone size: NA; CDR3 length: 12; V gene: TRBV5-1; J gene: TRBJ2-1; D gene: NA; CDR3 DNA: TGCGCCAGCAGCCGAGCAGGAGATGAGCAGTTCTTC; CDR3 protein: CASSRAGDEQFF
clone size: NA; CDR3 length: 16; V gene: TRBV14; J gene: TRBJ2-7; D gene: TRBD2; CDR3 DNA: TGTGCCAGCAGCCAAGATCCCCAGCGGGGGGCCTACGAGCAGTACTTC; CDR3 protein: CASSQDPQRGAYEQYF
clone size: NA; CDR3 length: 15; V gene: TRBV7-9; J gene: TRBJ2-7; D gene: NA; CDR3 DNA: TGTGCCAGCAGCCCACCACGCGGGGGCACGGGGGAGCAGTACTTC; CDR3 protein: CASSPPRGGTGEQYF
clone size: NA; CDR3 length: 15; V gene: TRBV28; J gene: TRBJ2-1; D gene: NA; CDR3 DNA: TGTGCCAGCAGTTTGGCGGGGCCCTCCTACAATGAGCAGTTCTTC; CDR3 protein: CASSLAGPSYNEQFF
clone size: few; CDR3 length: 13; V gene: TRBV20-1; J gene: TRBJ1-1; D gene: NA; CDR3 DNA: TGCAGTGCCACTGGACCTATGAACCCTGAAGCTTTCTTT; CDR3 protein: CSATGPMNPEAFF
clone size: NA; CDR3 length: 18; V gene: TRBV7-9; J gene: TRBJ2-7; D gene: TRBD1; CDR3 DNA: TGTGCCAGCAGCTTAGGGGCGGGGACAGGGGCGAACCCCTACGAGCAGTACTTC; CDR3 protein: CASSLGAGTGANPYEQYF
clone size: NA; CDR3 length: 12; V gene: TRBV5-1; J gene: TRBJ1-2; D gene: NA; CDR3 DNA: TGCGCCAGCAGCTTTGCAGGGGACGGCTACACCTTC; CDR3 protein: CASSFAGDGYTF
clone size: NA; CDR3 length: 11; V gene: TRBV25-1; J gene: TRBJ2-1; D gene: NA; CDR3 DNA: TGTGCCAGCAGTGTAGTCAATGAGCAGTTCTTC; CDR3 protein: CASSVVNEQFF
clone size: NA; CDR3 length: 15; V gene: TRBV6-1; J gene: TRBJ2-7; D gene: NA; CDR3 DNA: TGTGCCAGCACCCTGACGAGGCAGTCCTGGGGCGAGCAGTACTTC; CDR3 protein: CASTLTRQSWGEQYF
clone size: NA; CDR3 length: 13; V gene: TRBV30; J gene: TRBJ1-2; D gene: TRBD1; CDR3 DNA: TGTGCCTGGAGTGTACAGGGGACCTATGGCTACACCTTC; CDR3 protein: CAWSVQGTYGYTF
clone size: NA; CDR3 length: 15; V gene: TRBV11-2; J gene: TRBJ2-5; D gene: TRBD2; CDR3 DNA: TGTGCCAGCAGCCCTAGCGGGGGGGCCGGTGAGACCCAGTACTTC; CDR3 protein: CASSPSGGAGETQYF
clone size: NA; CDR3 length: 22; V gene: TRBV28; J gene: TRBJ2-4; D gene: TRBD1; CDR3 DNA: TGTGCCAGCAGTTTCCGACGACAGGGGTCTAGTGTCCCTACGAGGGCCAAAAACATTCAGTACTTC; CDR3 protein: CASSFRRQGSSVPTRAKNIQYF
clone size: NA; CDR3 length: 12; V gene: TRBV28; J gene: TRBJ1-1; D gene: TRBD1; CDR3 DNA: TGTGCCAGCACACGACAGGGTGGCGAAGCTTTCTTT; CDR3 protein: CASTRQGGEAFF
clone size: NA; CDR3 length: 12; V gene: TRBV7-2; J gene: TRBJ2-3; D gene: NA; CDR3 DNA: TGTGCCAGCAGCTTCGGTGCAGATACGCAGTATTTT; CDR3 protein: CASSFGADTQYF
clone size: few; CDR3 length: 13; V gene: TRBV12-3/TRBV12-4; J gene: TRBJ2-3; D gene: TRBD2; CDR3 DNA: TGTGCCAGCAACCGGGACTACACAGATACGCAGTATTTT; CDR3 protein: CASNRDYTDTQYF
clone size: NA; CDR3 length: 14; V gene: TRBV5-1; J gene: TRBJ2-1; D gene: NA; CDR3 DNA: TGCGCCAGCAGTACAGGGAGCTCCTACAATGAGCAGTTCTTC; CDR3 protein: CASSTGSSYNEQFF
clone size: NA; CDR3 length: 13; V gene: TRBV28; J gene: TRBJ1-2; D gene: NA; CDR3 DNA: TGTGCCAGCAGTTTAACCGGCGGTGGTGGCTACACCTTC; CDR3 protein: CASSLTGGGGYTF
clone size: NA; CDR3 length: 16; V gene: TRBV12-3/TRBV12-4; J gene: TRBJ2-1; D gene: TRBD2; CDR3 DNA: TGTGCCAGCAGTCCGAGTACCGGGACTAGCGGAAATGAGCAGTTCTTC; CDR3 protein: CASSPSTGTSGNEQFF
clone size: few; CDR3 length: 14; V gene: TRBV18; J gene: TRBJ2-1; D gene: NA; CDR3 DNA: TGTGCCAGCTCCCCGGGGGCTAACTACAATGAGCAGTTCTTC; CDR3 protein: CASSPGANYNEQFF
clone size: few; CDR3 length: 15; V gene: TRBV4-1; J gene: TRBJ1-1; D gene: NA; CDR3 DNA: TGCGCCAGCAGCCAAGATCGAGGTGGGAACACTGAAGCTTTCTTT; CDR3 protein: CASSQDRGGNTEAFF
clone size: NA; CDR3 length: 14; V gene: TRBV4-1; J gene: TRBJ1-6; D gene: TRBD1; CDR3 DNA: TGCGCCAGCAGCCTCGACAGGGGTAATTCACCCCTCCACTTT; CDR3 protein: CASSLDRGNSPLHF